This TCR beta chain was recorded in a study of blood T cell repertoires in COVID-19. Study as a whole: The United States, Italy and Spain were the sources of the acute and convalescent COVID-19 samples. PBMCs, B-cell-depleted T cells, or T cells were the source of the cDNA or gDNA that made up the material.

CDR1 and CDR2 from the germline V gene are LNHDA and SQIVND (reference sequence). The CDR3 length is 16 residues. With V trimmed by 1 base and J by 4 bases, 8 bases remained unmatched. Measured with immunoSEQ multiplex PCR; TCRdb has only the in-frame clones, and not every one. Altogether 200,000 or so clones are present, roughly 83% being singletons, with the ten largest covering 1.3%. Enrollees, about 18 to 95 years old, lived in some 24 US areas. Categorization into cohorts depended on clinical history that participants reported. The receptor comes from a woman aged 40 to 50 with acute COVID-19. The sample comprised PBMCs or T cells enriched from blood (not recorded which). The chain combines TRBV19 with TRBJ1-1; 8 bases match TRBD1. CDR3 in DNA: TGTGCCAGTAGTATAGGACAGGGGCTAAGGGGCACTGAAGCTTTCTTT. This encodes CASSIGQGLRGTEAFF. The whole variable domain, filled in from reference TRBV19 and TRBJ1-1, reads DGGITQSPKYLFRKEGQNVTLSCEQNLNHDAMYWYRQDPGQGLRLIYYSQIVNDFQKGDIAEGYSVSREKKESFPLTVTSAQKNPTAFYLCASSIGQGLRGTEAFFGQGTRLTVV.